These 30 T cell receptor beta chains originate from one sample sequenced in a study of regulatory T cells in long-lasting Graves disease. Time point denoted: newly diagnosed GD, antithyroid drugs for less than 3 months. Isolated PBMC RNA provided the starting material for the TCR library. CDR3-region Arm-PCR and iRepertoire HTBI primers produced the TCR beta libraries. TCRdb processed the multiplex PCR reads anew with MiXCR; each CDR3 protein has one entry. Seen here are roughly 560,000 distinct CDR3 sequences, 16% observed once, and the top ten hold 20% to 25%. These data were likewise used in another study, on T cells in Graves' hyperthyroidism and ophthalmopathy.

Sequencing was performed on peripheral blood mononuclear cells (PBMCs), taken at new diagnosis, from a patient treated with antithyroid drugs. The receptors were sampled from a woman aged 35-65 years with Graves disease.

In this sample, this clonotype turned up many times. V gene TRBV12-3 or TRBV12-4 combines with J gene TRBJ2-2; 7 bases fit TRBD1. Trimming at V came to 3 bases and at J to 3 bases, leaving 4 bases not matched to a gene. CDR3 length: 15 amino acids. Here the CDR3 reads CASSFRQGDTGELFF. Here the CDR3 DNA reads TGTGCCAGCAGTTTCCGGCAGGGGGACACCGGGGAGCTGTTTTTT.

The rearrangement uses TRBV10-2 and TRBJ2-5; D is unresolved. With 3 bases removed from V and 4 bases from J, the gap between germline ends came to 3 bases. This CDR3 has 11 residues. Germline assignment: CDR1 WSHSY and CDR2 SAAADI. CDR3 loop: CASSDPETQYF. CDR3 DNA sequence: TGCGCCAGCAGTGACCCAGAGACCCAGTACTTC.

This clonotype was observed at least ten times. V and J are TRBV28 and TRBJ2-7, with TRBD1 as a possible D gene (5 bases). CDR3 size: 14 residues. V gave up 5 bases and J gave up 3 bases, with 14 bases separating them. Germline loops: CDR1 MDHEN, CDR2 SYDVKM. Written as DNA, the CDR3 is TGTGCCAGCAGTCCCCCAGGGAAGGGCTACGAGCAGTACTTC. Translating it yields CASSPPGKGYEQYF.

The chain combines TRBV20-1 with TRBJ1-1; tentative D call: TRBD1 (5 bases). Germline CDR1 is DFQATT and CDR2 is SNEGSKA (reference sequence). V lost 1 base to trimming and J lost 10 bases, with 16 bases between them. This CDR3 has 13 residues. The CDR3 protein is CSARGGRGGSAFF. The CDR3 DNA sequence: TGCAGTGCTAGAGGGGGTAGGGGAGGGTCAGCTTTCTTT.

The chain links TRBV6-2 or TRBV6-3 to TRBJ2-1, with TRBD1 matching 8 bases. This CDR3 is built from 16 residues. V lost 0 bases, J lost 7 bases, and 8 bases stayed unmatched. Germline loops: CDR1 MNHEY, CDR2 SVGEGT. CDR3 in amino acids: CASSYSWAGGENEQFF. In DNA, the CDR3 is TGTGCCAGCAGTTACTCGTGGGCAGGGGGCGAGAATGAGCAGTTCTTC.

At least ten counts were recorded for this clonotype. This chain uses TRBV5-8 with TRBJ2-7; D is unresolved. V dropped 5 bases and J dropped 2 bases, with 11 bases sitting between them. CDR1 and CDR2 (germline): SGHTS, YDEGEE. The CDR3 totals 13 residues. The CDR3 coding sequence is TGTGCCAGCAGGGGAACAGTTACCTACGAGCAGTACTTC. Translated, it gives CASRGTVTYEQYF.

This clonotype was recorded a few times. Written as DNA, the CDR3 is TGTGCCAGCAGCCAATTGGGCAGGAACGAAAAACTGTTTTTT. Its protein is CASSQLGRNEKLFF. This sequence joins TRBV16 and TRBJ1-4; no clear D. The CDR3 extends over 14 amino acids. V gave up 1 base and J gave up 8 bases, with 11 bases separating them. Germline loops: CDR1 KGHSY, CDR2 FQNENV. Drawing the rest from reference TRBV16 and TRBJ1-4, the complete variable domain is GEEVAQTPKHLVRGEGQKAKLYCAPIKGHSYVFWYQQVLKNEFKFLISFQNENVFDETGMPKERFSAKCLPNSPCSLEIQATKLEDSAVYFCASSQLGRNEKLFFGSGTQLSVL.

This clonotype was seen only a few times. The rearrangement links TRBV4-1 to TRBJ1-2; D remains ambiguous. This CDR3 has 15 amino acids. Germline loops: CDR1 MGHRA, CDR2 YSYEKL. V was pared by 5 bases and J by 4 bases, with 17 bases between. CDR3: CASSWTRLFGYGYTF. CDR3 nucleotides: TGCGCCAGCAGCTGGACCCGTCTATTCGGCTATGGCTACACCTTC.

This chain joins TRBV30 and TRBJ1-4, with D perhaps matching TRBD1 (6 bases). V gave up 4 bases and J gave up 0 bases, with 15 bases separating them. This CDR3 comprises 16 residues. Germline-derived CDR1 and CDR2 are GTSNPN and SVGIG (reference sequence). Here the CDR3 DNA reads TGTGCCTGGATTGTCGAGGGGGGCGCAACTAATGAAAAACTGTTTTTT. Encoded protein: CAWIVEGGATNEKLFF.

This clonotype was recorded many times. The rearrangement uses TRBV10-1 and TRBJ1-2; D remains unclear. Trimming removed 6 bases from V and 2 bases from J, with 19 bases in between. The CDR3 has 16 residues. Germline CDR1 is WNHNN and CDR2 is SYGVQD (reference sequence). The CDR3 loop reads CASRPPRRHANYGYTF. In DNA form, the CDR3 reads TGCGCCAGCAGACCACCCCGGAGACACGCGAACTATGGCTACACCTTC.

The V gene is TRBV18, the J gene TRBJ1-2; tentative D call: TRBD1 (5 bases). This CDR3 is 16 amino acids long. Germline lookup yields CDR1 KGHSH and CDR2 LQKENI. V lost 3 bases and J lost 3, with 17 bases in between. In DNA, the CDR3 is TGTGCCAGCTCACCCCCCTCTACAGGCCTTTACTATGGCTACACCTTC. Translation gives CASSPPSTGLYYGYTF.

This clonotype has just a few counts. J is TRBJ1-1 and V is TRBV18; D remains unclear. CDR3 length: 12 residues. Deletions cut 5 bases from V and 1 base from J, with 5 bases between. CDR1 KGHSH and CDR2 LQKENI come from the germline V gene. In DNA, the CDR3 is TGTGCCAGCTCAAGTCAGAACACTGAAGCTTTCTTT. Translating it yields CASSSQNTEAFF.

Points on this clonotype: A much more abundant neighbour one base away suggests this may be a read error. As the CDR3 is not closed by the conserved phenylalanine or tryptophan, this likely results from a read error. The chain is built from TRBV11-2 and TRBJ2-5; maybe TRBD1 (5 bases). V gave up 1 base and J gave up 3 bases, with 15 bases separating them. The germline V gene has CDR1 SGHAT and CDR2 FQNNGV. CDR3 length equals 16 residues. CDR3 in DNA: TGTGCCAGCAGCTTAGTTTTGACAAAAGGGGAAGAGACCCAGTACTCC. Translation: CASSLVLTKGEETQYS.

The J gene is TRBJ2-1, the V gene TRBV4-1; TRBD2 might be the D (6 bases). The V gene's germline CDR1 is MGHRA and CDR2 YSYEKL. Between the trimmed V and J ends, which lost 5 bases and 1 base, there was a span of 24 bases. CDR3 size: 19 residues. CDR3 in amino acids: CASSFSAAGSGKSYNEQFF. CDR3 sequence (DNA): TGCGCCAGCAGCTTTTCCGCCGCGGGGTCCGGGAAGTCCTACAATGAGCAGTTCTTC.

This clonotype was seen many times. The rearrangement uses TRBV3-1 and TRBJ1-5, with a possible D match to TRBD1 (6 bases). The CDR3 loop spans 15 amino acids. V dropped 4 bases and J dropped 5 bases, with 15 bases sitting between them. CDR1 is LGHDT, CDR2 YNNKEL, per germline (reference sequence). CDR3 region: CASSPGGREDQPQHF. CDR3 DNA sequence: TGTGCCAGCAGCCCCGGGGGGCGGGAGGATCAGCCCCAGCATTTT.

This clonotype was recorded at least ten times. The gene calls are TRBV20-1 and TRBJ2-5; D not certain. The V end lost 2 bases, the J end lost 2 bases, and 6 bases lay between the germline ends. CDR1 and CDR2 from the germline V gene are DFQATT and SNEGSKA (reference sequence). The CDR3 length is 12 residues. CDR3 in amino acids: CSARLPQETQYF. The CDR3, as DNA: TGCAGTGCTAGACTTCCACAAGAGACCCAGTACTTC.

The sample holds many counts of this clonotype. The V call is TRBV7-6, the J call TRBJ1-2, with D possibly TRBD1 on 5 matching bases. Trimming cost V 3 bases and J 7 bases, with 12 bases left between them. CDR1 is SGHVS and CDR2 is FNYEAQ in the germline V gene. This CDR3 is built from 13 residues. The CDR3 coding sequence is TGTGCCAGCAGCTTTGAGGGGCTGGGTGGCTACACCTTC. Residues: CASSFEGLGGYTF.

This clonotype was seen repeatedly, ten times or more. The chain carries TRBV6-5 and TRBJ2-1, with 13 bases lining up with TRBD2. CDR3 length: 16 amino acids. With V trimmed by 2 bases and J by 5 bases, 3 bases remained unmatched. Germline V lookup: CDR1 MNHEY, CDR2 SVGAGI. CDR3 coding DNA: TGTGCCAGCAGTTACCCTGGGACTAGCGGGGACAATGAGCAGTTCTTC. It encodes CASSYPGTSGDNEQFF.

This clonotype came up a few times. V is TRBV6-4 and J is TRBJ1-1, with TRBD1 identical over 7 bases. The CDR3 totals 16 residues. The germline gives CDR1 MRHNA, CDR2 SNTAGT. The junction had 17 bases not matched to a gene; V was cut back by 5 bases and J by 8 bases. CDR3 in amino acids: CASSPIEYLRGDEAFF. The CDR3, as DNA: TGTGCCAGCAGTCCTATCGAGTACCTCAGGGGGGACGAAGCTTTCTTT.

Details on this clonotype: The CDR3 ends on some other residue instead of the conserved phenylalanine or tryptophan, so this is likely a read error. The chain couples TRBV7-6 to TRBJ2-7; perhaps TRBD1 as D (6 bases). V was cut by 5 bases and J by 6 bases, with 17 bases left in between. The CDR3 consists of 14 residues. Germline-derived CDR1 and CDR2 are SGHVS and FNYEAQ. As DNA, the CDR3 is TGTGCCAGCAGCCGATACAGGGTTTTTAGCGAGCAGTACTCC. Translated, it gives CASSRYRVFSEQYS.

The V call is TRBV19, the J call TRBJ2-3; 7 bases map to TRBD2. CDR1 and CDR2 (germline): LNHDA, SQIVND (reference sequence). The trim removed 6 bases at V and 2 bases at J, leaving 5 bases unmatched. The CDR3 has 14 residues. The CDR3 sequence: CASSPGTITDTQYF. In nucleotides, the CDR3 is TGTGCCAGTAGCCCCGGGACTATCACAGATACGCAGTATTTT.

This clonotype was seen repeatedly, ten times or more. The chain joins TRBV11-2 to TRBJ2-7, with D perhaps TRBD2 (5 bases). The CDR3 is 17 amino acids. Trimming took 3 bases from V and 2 from J, leaving 20 bases between them. The V gene's germline CDR1 is SGHAT and CDR2 FQNNGV. The CDR3 region is CASSFPPRAETTYEQYF. The CDR3 DNA reads as TGTGCCAGCAGCTTTCCCCCGAGGGCTGAAACAACCTACGAGCAGTACTTC.

This rearrangement joins TRBV19 to TRBJ1-5, with D possibly matching TRBD1 (6 bases). V lost 10 bases and J 7 bases, leaving 26 bases between the germline ends. Germline V gene sequence: CDR1 LNHDA, CDR2 SQIVND (reference sequence). The CDR3 runs 16 residues. The CDR3 is CATSSVVGGGGQPQHF. For the CDR3, the DNA is TGTGCCACCTCTTCAGTGGTAGGGGGTGGTGGGCAGCCCCAGCATTTT.

This clonotype was seen many times. CDR3 in DNA: TGCAGTGCTAGGAGGTCCGGGTCGGGGCGAGAGACCCAGTACTTC. Translated: CSARRSGSGRETQYF. The chain couples TRBV20-1 to TRBJ2-5; D might be TRBD1 or TRBD2, each matching 5 bases. This CDR3 region has 15 residues. The ends were cut back, 3 bases at V and 4 bases at J, with 18 bases in the middle. Germline CDR1 reads DFQATT; CDR2 reads SNEGSKA (reference sequence).

The V and J genes are TRBV30 and TRBJ2-3; possibly TRBD2 for D (5 bases). CDR1 is GTSNPN and CDR2 is SVGIG in the germline V gene (reference sequence). V lost 1 base to trimming and J lost 4 bases, with 15 bases between them. CDR3 length: 15 amino acids. The CDR3 DNA sequence: TGTGCCTGGAGTGGTCGTGAGGGCAAATCAGATACGCAGTATTTT. This translates into CAWSGREGKSDTQYF.

With respect to this clonotype: A read error is possible here, since a much larger clone lies one base away. J is TRBJ1-5 and V is TRBV20-1, with D possibly TRBD1 on 6 matching bases. Trimming pared 3 bases from V and 6 bases from J, leaving 15 bases between. Germline CDR1 reads DFQATT; CDR2 reads SNEGSKA (reference sequence). The CDR3 is 14 amino acids. The CDR3 sequence: CSARVTGVSQPQHF. In DNA, the CDR3 is TGCAGTGCTAGGGTGACAGGAGTTAGTCAGCCCCAGCATTTT.

J is TRBJ2-5 and V is TRBV12-3 or TRBV12-4, with 7 bases lining up with TRBD2. J gave up 5 bases and V 5 bases, and 11 bases lay outside the gene matches. There are 15 residues in the CDR3. The CDR3: CASSTPVGGGETQYF. In DNA form, the CDR3 reads TGTGCCAGCAGTACCCCCGTTGGGGGGGGTGAGACCCAGTACTTC.

Ten or more counts support this clonotype. This chain connects TRBV20-1 to TRBJ1-2; D not certain. The length of the CDR3 is 12 residues. The germline gives CDR1 DFQATT, CDR2 SNEGSKA (reference sequence). V gave up 5 bases and J gave up 2 bases, with 9 bases separating them. The CDR3 sequence: CSASDPNYGYTF. The CDR3 nucleotides read TGCAGTGCTTCCGACCCAAACTATGGCTACACCTTC.

The chain couples TRBV6-1 to TRBJ1-1; the D gene is possibly TRBD1 (5 bases). V lost 5 bases to trimming and J lost 4 bases, with 14 bases between them. Looked up from germline, CDR1 is MNHNS and CDR2 is SASEGT. This CDR3 contains 14 residues. The CDR3 DNA reads as TGTGCCAGCAGTCTGAACTTAGGGACCACTGAAGCTTTCTTT. This codes for CASSLNLGTTEAFF.

The chain combines TRBV20-1 with TRBJ1-4, with TRBD1 as a possible D gene (5 bases). Trimming pared 2 bases from V and 4 bases from J, leaving 17 bases between. This CDR3 comprises 16 residues. Germline CDR1 reads DFQATT; CDR2 reads SNEGSKA (reference sequence). The CDR3 loop is CSARNRFRDRNEKLFF. The CDR3, as DNA: TGCAGTGCTAGAAACAGGTTTCGGGACCGTAATGAAAAACTGTTTTTT.